These T cell receptor beta chains were read from a single sample in a study of identical twins. TCRdb analysed the 5' RACE reads with MiXCR anew, one entry per CDR3 protein. The sample holds about 660,000 distinct CDR3 sequences; 8.6% are singletons and the top ten take 0.98%. The same sample was also used in a study of yellow fever vaccine responses in identical twins.

Sequencing was carried out using PBMCs. Receptors were obtained from a woman aged 18-29 years in good health. Both conserved end residues are part of each CDR3. The D gene is left open where the match is weak. Expanded clones get a size class; other rows say once, few or many, or leave the size out.

TRBJ1-2	NA	NA	TRBV12-3/TRBV12-4	CASSLLGSVYGYTF	TGTGCCAGCAGTTTGCTAGGTTCTGTCTATGGCTACACCTTC
TRBJ2-1	TRBD2	many	TRBV12-3/TRBV12-4	CASSPGRAPYNEQFF	TGTGCCAGCAGCCCCGGGAGGGCCCCATACAATGAGCAGTTCTTC
TRBJ2-7	NA	many	TRBV29-1	CSVTKGDEQYF	TGCAGCGTTACGAAAGGGGACGAGCAGTACTTC
TRBJ2-7	NA	NA	TRBV12-3/TRBV12-4	CASSPRRGSHEQYF	TGTGCCAGCAGTCCCCGAAGGGGGAGCCACGAGCAGTACTTC
TRBJ2-7	TRBD1	NA	TRBV12-3/TRBV12-4	CASRPGGASYEQYF	TGTGCCAGCAGGCCAGGGGGCGCCTCCTACGAGCAGTACTTC
TRBJ2-1	NA	many	TRBV4-1	CASSQGGAGLRVYNEQFF	TGCGCCAGCAGCCAAGGAGGGGCGGGACTCAGAGTATACAATGAGCAGTTCTTC
TRBJ2-1	TRBD1	NA	TRBV20-1	CSASLRGSSYNEQFF	TGCAGTGCTAGTCTCAGGGGGAGCTCCTACAATGAGCAGTTCTTC
TRBJ2-2	TRBD2	few	TRBV18	CASSPPSGTGELFF	TGTGCCAGCTCACCGCCTAGCGGGACCGGGGAGCTGTTTTTT
TRBJ2-7	NA	NA	TRBV7-3	CASSSIPTSSFHEQYF	TGTGCCAGCAGCTCCATCCCGACTAGTTCCTTCCACGAGCAGTACTTC
TRBJ2-3	NA	many	TRBV5-1	CASSATQGGRTDTQYF	TGCGCCAGCAGCGCAACACAGGGAGGACGCACAGATACGCAGTATTTT
TRBJ1-4	TRBD1	many	TRBV5-1	CASSPDRVKSEKLFF	TGCGCCAGCAGCCCGGACAGGGTAAAAAGTGAAAAACTGTTTTTT
TRBJ2-7	NA	few	TRBV10-3	CATWRGGRNYEQYF	TGTGCCACGTGGAGGGGCGGAAGAAACTACGAGCAGTACTTC
TRBJ2-1	NA	few	TRBV28	CASRQEAAYNEQFF	TGTGCCAGCAGACAAGAAGCTGCCTACAATGAGCAGTTCTTC
TRBJ2-2	TRBD2	many	TRBV10-3	CAIGLAGDTGELFF	TGTGCCATCGGACTAGCGGGAGACACCGGGGAGCTGTTTTTT
TRBJ2-3	TRBD1	NA	TRBV20-1	CSAGGQGFLDTQYF	TGCAGTGCTGGGGGACAGGGGTTTCTAGATACGCAGTATTTT
TRBJ2-2	NA	few	TRBV5-1	CASSGWRVNTGELFF	TGCGCCAGCAGCGGCTGGAGGGTAAACACCGGGGAGCTGTTTTTT
TRBJ2-2	TRBD2	many	TRBV5-1	CASSLPSRVPGRADTGELFF	TGCGCCAGCAGCTTGCCCTCTCGAGTCCCGGGGAGGGCGGACACCGGGGAGCTGTTTTTT
TRBJ1-5	NA	NA	TRBV20-1	CSASAGGTQPQHF	TGCAGTGCTAGCGCAGGAGGGACTCAGCCCCAGCATTTT
TRBJ2-1	TRBD1	NA	TRBV7-2	CASSLAGQLGMDGNEQFF	TGTGCCAGCAGCTTAGCGGGACAGCTCGGAATGGACGGAAATGAGCAGTTCTTC
TRBJ1-2	NA	NA	TRBV11-2	CASSLDPDSTDNYGYTF	TGTGCCAGCAGCTTAGATCCCGACAGCACAGATAACTATGGCTACACCTTC
TRBJ2-1	NA	few	TRBV28	CASSLSVGFARQFF	TGTGCCAGCAGTTTATCGGTAGGTTTCGCCCGGCAGTTCTTC
TRBJ2-5	TRBD1	many	TRBV20-1	CSREGSDRGETQYF	TGCAGCAGAGAAGGGTCCGACAGGGGAGAGACCCAGTACTTC
TRBJ1-2	TRBD1	many	TRBV5-1	CASSPGGDRSNYGYTF	TGCGCCAGCAGCCCGGGGGGGGACAGGAGTAACTATGGCTACACCTTC
TRBJ2-1	NA	few	TRBV29-1	CSVKDYEQFF	TGCAGCGTCAAAGATTATGAGCAGTTCTTC
TRBJ2-7	NA	few	TRBV20-1	CSARATASYEQYF	TGCAGTGCTAGAGCGACAGCGTCCTACGAGCAGTACTTC
TRBJ2-2	NA	many	TRBV10-3	CAISDWRDPNTGELFF	TGTGCCATCAGTGACTGGCGGGACCCGAACACCGGGGAGCTGTTTTTT
TRBJ2-7	TRBD2	NA	TRBV25-1	CASSGTSGSVTFEQYF	TGTGCCAGCAGCGGAACTAGCGGGAGCGTCACCTTCGAGCAGTACTTC
TRBJ1-6	TRBD1	many	TRBV5-4	CASRGGTGSNSPLHF	TGTGCCAGCAGGGGGGGGACAGGGAGTAATTCACCCCTCCACTTT
TRBJ2-5	NA	few	TRBV24-1	CATSDFLETQYF	TGTGCCACCAGTGATTTCCTCGAGACCCAGTACTTC
TRBJ2-7	NA	NA	TRBV7-2	CASSLVPGSGYYEQYF	TGTGCCAGCAGCTTAGTTCCGGGTAGCGGATACTACGAGCAGTACTTC
TRBJ2-1	TRBD1	few	TRBV12-3/TRBV12-4	CASSGGQRYNEQFF	TGTGCCAGCAGTGGGGGACAGAGGTACAATGAGCAGTTCTTC